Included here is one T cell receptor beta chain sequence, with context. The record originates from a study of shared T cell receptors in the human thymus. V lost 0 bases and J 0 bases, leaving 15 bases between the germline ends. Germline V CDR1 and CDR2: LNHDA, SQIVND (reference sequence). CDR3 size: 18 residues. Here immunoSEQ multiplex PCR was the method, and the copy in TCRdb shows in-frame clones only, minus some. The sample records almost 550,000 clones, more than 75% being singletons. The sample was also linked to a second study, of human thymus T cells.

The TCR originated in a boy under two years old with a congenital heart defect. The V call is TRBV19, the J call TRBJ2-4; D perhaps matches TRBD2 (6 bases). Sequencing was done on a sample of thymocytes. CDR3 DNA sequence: TGTGCCAGTAGTATAGATTGGAGAGCGGGCGAAGCCAAAAACATTCAGTACTTC. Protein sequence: CASSIDWRAGEAKNIQYF. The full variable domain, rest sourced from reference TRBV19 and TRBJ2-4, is DGGITQSPKYLFRKEGQNVTLSCEQNLNHDAMYWYRQDPGQGLRLIYYSQIVNDFQKGDIAEGYSVSREKKESFPLTVTSAQKNPTAFYLCASSIDWRAGEAKNIQYFGAGTRLSVL.